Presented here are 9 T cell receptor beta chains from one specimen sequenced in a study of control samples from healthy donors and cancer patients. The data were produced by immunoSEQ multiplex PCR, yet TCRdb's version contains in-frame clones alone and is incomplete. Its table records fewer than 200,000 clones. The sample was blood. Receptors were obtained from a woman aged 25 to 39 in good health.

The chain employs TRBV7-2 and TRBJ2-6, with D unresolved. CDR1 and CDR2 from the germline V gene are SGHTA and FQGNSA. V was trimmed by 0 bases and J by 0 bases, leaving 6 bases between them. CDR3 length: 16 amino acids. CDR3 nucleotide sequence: TGTGCCAGCAGCTTAGCGAGGAACTCTGGGGCCAACGTCCTGACTTTC. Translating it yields CASSLARNSGANVLTF.

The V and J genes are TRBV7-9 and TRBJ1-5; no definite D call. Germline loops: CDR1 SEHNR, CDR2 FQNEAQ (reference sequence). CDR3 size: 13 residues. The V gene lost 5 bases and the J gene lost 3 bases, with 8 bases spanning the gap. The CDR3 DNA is TGTGCCAGCAGCGTCGGGATCAATCAGCCCCAGCATTTT. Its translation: CASSVGINQPQHF.

CDR3 nucleotide sequence: TGTGCCAGCAGTTTATACGGGACAGGGAGCGGAGAGCAGTACTTC. Translating it yields CASSLYGTGSGEQYF. This chain joins TRBV28 and TRBJ2-7; 9 nucleotides line up with TRBD1. After removal of 1 base from V and 7 bases from J, the junction contained 8 bases not matched to a gene. The CDR3 is 15 amino acids. Germline values: CDR1 MDHEN, CDR2 SYDVKM.

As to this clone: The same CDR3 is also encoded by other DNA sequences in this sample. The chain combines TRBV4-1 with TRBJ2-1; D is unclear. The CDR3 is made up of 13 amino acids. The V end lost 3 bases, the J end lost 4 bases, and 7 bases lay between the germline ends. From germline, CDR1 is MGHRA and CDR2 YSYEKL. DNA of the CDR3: TGCGCCAGCAGCCAGGTAGGGTACAATGAGCAGTTCTTC. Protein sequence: CASSQVGYNEQFF.

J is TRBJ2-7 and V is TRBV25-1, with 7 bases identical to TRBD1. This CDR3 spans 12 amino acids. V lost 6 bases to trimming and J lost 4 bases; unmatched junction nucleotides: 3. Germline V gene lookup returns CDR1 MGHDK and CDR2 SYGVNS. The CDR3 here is CASRGQFYEQYF. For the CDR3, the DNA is TGTGCCAGCAGGGGACAGTTTTACGAGCAGTACTTC.

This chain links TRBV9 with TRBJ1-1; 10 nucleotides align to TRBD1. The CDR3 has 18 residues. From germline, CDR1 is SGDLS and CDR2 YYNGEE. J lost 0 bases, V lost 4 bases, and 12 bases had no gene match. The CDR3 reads CASSLTGQGERMNTEAFF. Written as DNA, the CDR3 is TGTGCCAGCAGCCTAACTGGACAGGGGGAAAGAATGAACACTGAAGCTTTCTTT.

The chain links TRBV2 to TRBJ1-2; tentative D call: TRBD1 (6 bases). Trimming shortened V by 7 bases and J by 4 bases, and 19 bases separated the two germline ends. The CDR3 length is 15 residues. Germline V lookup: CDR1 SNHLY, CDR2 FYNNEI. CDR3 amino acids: CASTRRVDRSYGYTF. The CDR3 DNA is TGTGCCAGCACCAGAAGGGTGGACAGAAGCTATGGCTACACCTTC.

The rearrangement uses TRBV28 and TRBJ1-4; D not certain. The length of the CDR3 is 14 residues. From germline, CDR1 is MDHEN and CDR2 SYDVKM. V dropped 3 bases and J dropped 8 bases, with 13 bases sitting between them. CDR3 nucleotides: TGTGCCAGCAGTTTGGGAGAATTAGGGGAAAAACTGTTTTTT. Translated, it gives CASSLGELGEKLFF.

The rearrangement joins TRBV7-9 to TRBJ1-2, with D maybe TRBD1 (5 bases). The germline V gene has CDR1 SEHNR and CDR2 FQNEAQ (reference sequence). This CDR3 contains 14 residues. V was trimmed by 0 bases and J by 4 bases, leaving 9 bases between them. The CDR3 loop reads CASSLARQGYGYTF. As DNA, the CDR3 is TGTGCCAGCAGCTTAGCAAGGCAGGGCTATGGCTACACCTTC.